These 22 T cell receptor beta chains share one sample of origin, sequenced in a study of cytomegalovirus exposure and HLA in healthy donors (dated 2017 in TCRdb). Library generation was performed with the immunoSEQ multiplex PCR assay. Not all clones reach the TCRdb copy of this immuneACCESS table, which keeps in-frame sequences only. Checked studies attribute under half of the gap to unresolved V genes and leave the rest unexplained. This sample has tens of thousands of clones in its table, and 95% of those were observed once. The ten largest clones take up roughly 7.3% of the sample. Sequencing input: PBMCs. These receptors came from a woman younger than 35 in good health and CMV-seropositive.

The chain couples TRBV6-5 to TRBJ2-7, with TRBD1 identical over 8 bases. The length of the CDR3 is 15 residues. The V gene end was trimmed by 4 bases and the J gene end by 1 base; junction bases not matched to a gene: 6. Germline V CDR1 and CDR2: MNHEY, SVGAGI. The chain's CDR3 is CASSFGQGISYEQYF. CDR3 DNA sequence: TGTGCCAGCAGTTTTGGACAGGGTATTTCCTACGAGCAGTACTTC.

This clone was counted once. The chain links TRBV5-1 to TRBJ2-5, with TRBD2 as a possible D gene (6 bases). In germline, CDR1 is SGHRS, CDR2 YFSETQ. The ends were cut back, 0 bases at V and 1 base at J, with 13 bases in the middle. The CDR3 length is 16 residues. In nucleotides, the CDR3 is TGCGCCAGCAGCTTGGCCGTCGGGAGCGGCCAAGAGACCCAGTACTTC. This translates into CASSLAVGSGQETQYF.

This clone was picked up one time. This chain connects TRBV2 to TRBJ1-6; possibly TRBD1 for D (5 bases). CDR1 SNHLY and CDR2 FYNNEI come from the germline V gene. Deletions cut 5 bases from V and 14 bases from J, with 10 bases between. The CDR3 runs to 11 residues. The CDR3 is CASSFEGALHF. DNA of the CDR3: TGTGCCAGCAGTTTCGAAGGGGCCCTCCACTTT.

This chain links TRBV28 with TRBJ2-7; a possible D gene is TRBD2 (6 bases). Trimming stripped 3 bases from V and 3 bases from J, with 15 bases between. The CDR3 sequence is 15 residues long. CDR1 MDHEN and CDR2 SYDVKM come from the germline V gene. CDR3 sequence (DNA): TGTGCCAGCAGTTTGGCGCGGGGCGGCTTCTACGAGCAGTACTTC. This encodes CASSLARGGFYEQYF.

This rearrangement joins TRBV7-3 to TRBJ2-2; a possible D gene is TRBD2 (7 bases). Germline CDR1 is SGHTA and CDR2 is FQGTGA. The CDR3 has 17 amino acids. Trimming shortened V by 1 base and J by 4 bases, and 16 bases separated the two germline ends. The CDR3 region has the DNA TGTGCCAGCAGCTTAAACCCGGGGGGCGCGGGCACCGGGGAGCTGTTTTTT. Its protein is CASSLNPGGAGTGELFF.

This clone was observed a few times. The chain couples TRBV7-2 to TRBJ1-1, with a possible D match to TRBD1 (5 bases). In germline, CDR1 is SGHTA, CDR2 FQGNSA. This CDR3 contains 14 residues. Trimming stripped 5 bases from V and 3 bases from J, with 13 bases between. The CDR3 nucleotides read TGTGCCAGCAGCCTCCAGGGTAGGGACACTGAAGCTTTCTTT. Protein product: CASSLQGRDTEAFF.

V is TRBV6-1 and J is TRBJ2-1, with D tentatively TRBD2 (6 bases). Germline V gives CDR1 MNHNS, CDR2 SASEGT. Trimming took 3 bases from V and 7 from J, leaving 16 bases between them. This CDR3 comprises 15 residues. CDR3 protein: CASSDGGTVVNEQFF. The CDR3 DNA reads TGTGCCAGCAGTGACGGCGGGACGGTTGTAAATGAGCAGTTCTTC.

This chain links TRBV5-1 with TRBJ1-1; no clear D. CDR3 length: 14 amino acids. Germline V gene data show CDR1 as SGHRS and CDR2 as YFSETQ. Between the trimmed V and J ends, which lost 0 bases and 1 base, there was a span of 7 bases. The DNA of the CDR3 is TGCGCCAGCAGCTTGGCTATTTCGAACACTGAAGCTTTCTTT. Translation: CASSLAISNTEAFF.

The J gene is TRBJ2-1, the V gene TRBV9, with a tentative D call TRBD2 (5 bases). Trimming shortened V by 4 bases and J by 1 base, and 21 bases separated the two germline ends. The CDR3 is made up of 18 amino acids. Looked up from germline, CDR1 is SGDLS and CDR2 is YYNGEE. The CDR3 loop is CASSPRNRFEGSYNEQFF. CDR3 in DNA: TGTGCCAGCAGCCCCCGCAACCGATTTGAGGGTTCCTACAATGAGCAGTTCTTC.

The chain joins TRBV28 to TRBJ2-3; 8 bases line up with TRBD2. V was clipped by 6 bases and J by 1 base; unmatched bases: 6. There are 15 residues in the CDR3. Germline lookup yields CDR1 MDHEN and CDR2 SYDVKM. CDR3 coding DNA: TGTGCCAGCAGCCCAGCGGGAGTCGGCACAGATACGCAGTATTTT. It specifies CASSPAGVGTDTQYF.

This chain links TRBV7-2 with TRBJ1-5, with D tentatively TRBD1 (6 bases). V was cut by 2 bases and J by 6 bases, with 14 bases left in between. This CDR3 has 15 amino acids. The germline gives CDR1 SGHTA, CDR2 FQGNSA. In DNA, the CDR3 is TGTGCCAGCAGCTTATGGTCAGGGGATAGTCAGCCCCAGCATTTT. This encodes CASSLWSGDSQPQHF.

The CDR3 reads CASSPDRVPNEKLFF. CDR3 in DNA: TGTGCCAGCTCACCAGACAGGGTGCCTAATGAAAAACTGTTTTTT. The chain has TRBV18 and TRBJ1-4; 7 bases fit TRBD1. Germline V gene data show CDR1 as KGHSH and CDR2 as LQKENI. This CDR3 contains 15 residues. V gave up 2 bases and J gave up 3 bases; unmatched junction bases: 3.

The chain has TRBV9 and TRBJ2-3; 13 bases agree with TRBD2. The junction had 7 bases not matched to a gene; V was cut back by 4 bases and J by 5 bases. The length of the CDR3 is 16 residues. Germline lookup yields CDR1 SGDLS and CDR2 YYNGEE. CDR3 nucleotides: TGTGCCAGCAGCCACACTAGCGGGGGGGCCGAAGATACGCAGTATTTT. Translation: CASSHTSGGAEDTQYF.

The J gene is TRBJ2-7, the V gene TRBV15; a weak D match, TRBD1 (6 bases). This CDR3 is 16 amino acids long. Germline loops: CDR1 LNHNV, CDR2 YYDKDF (reference sequence). Trimming left V 3 bases short and J 3 bases short, with 18 bases between. CDR3: CATSRGSQGFVYEQYF. CDR3 nucleotide sequence: TGTGCCACCAGCAGGGGGTCACAGGGTTTCGTCTACGAGCAGTACTTC.

CDR3 DNA sequence: TGTGCCTGGAGTTTCCCCGTGAACACCGGGGAGCTGTTTTTT. This encodes CAWSFPVNTGELFF. The chain links TRBV30 to TRBJ2-2; D uncertain. Germline V CDR1 and CDR2: GTSNPN, SVGIG (reference sequence). CDR3 length: 14 amino acids. The V end was cut by 2 bases, the J end by 1 base, with 8 bases between.

The chain recombines TRBV21-1 with TRBJ1-3. TRBV21-1 is marked as a pseudogene. The CDR3 extends over 12 amino acids. The CDR3 region is CASKRSGNTIYF. CDR3 DNA: TGTGCCAGCAAGCGGAGCGGAAACACCATATATTTT.

CDR3 DNA: TGTGCCAGCAGCCAGGGACAGTCGTACCAAGAGACCCAGTACTTC. Protein: CASSQGQSYQETQYF. The chain uses TRBV7-9 and TRBJ2-5; 7 nucleotides match TRBD1. This CDR3 region has 15 residues. J lost 0 bases, V lost 5 bases, and 6 bases had no gene match. Germline assignment: CDR1 SEHNR and CDR2 FQNEAQ (reference sequence).

The rearrangement joins TRBV5-6 to TRBJ1-5; weak D call: TRBD1 (5 bases). V was shortened by 4 bases and J by 5 bases, with 13 bases between the two germline ends. Germline CDR1 reads SGHDT; CDR2 reads YYEEEE. The CDR3 is 14 residues long. The chain's CDR3 is CASSEGWGDQPQHF. CDR3 in DNA: TGTGCCAGCAGCGAGGGTTGGGGGGATCAGCCCCAGCATTTT.

The rearrangement links TRBV9 to TRBJ2-3, with 10 bases that match TRBD1. Per the germline V gene, CDR1 is SGDLS and CDR2 is YYNGEE. J was trimmed by 0 bases and V by 0 bases; bases with no gene match: 7. This CDR3 has 18 residues. The CDR3 nucleotides read TGTGCCAGCAGCGTAGGGGGACAGGGGAAGGGGAGCACAGATACGCAGTATTTT. It yields the protein CASSVGGQGKGSTDTQYF. The full variable domain, in which reference TRBV9 and TRBJ2-3 provide the parts outside the CDR3, is DSGVTQTPKHLITATGQRVTLRCSPRSGDLSVYWYQQSLDQGLQFLIQYYNGEERAKGNILERFSAQQFPDLHSELNLSSLELGDSALYFCASSVGGQGKGSTDTQYFGPGTRLTVL.

The J gene is TRBJ1-1, the V gene TRBV9; possibly TRBD1 for D (6 bases). The V end lost 0 bases, the J end lost 4 bases, and 13 bases lay between the germline ends. This CDR3 is 15 amino acids long. Per the germline V gene, CDR1 is SGDLS and CDR2 is YYNGEE. The CDR3 is CASSVVLGQSTEAFF. The CDR3 DNA sequence: TGTGCCAGCAGCGTAGTGTTAGGACAGTCCACTGAAGCTTTCTTT.

V gene TRBV2 combines with J gene TRBJ2-7; weak D call: TRBD1 (6 bases). CDR1 and CDR2 (germline): SNHLY, FYNNEI. The CDR3 extends over 15 amino acids. V lost 6 bases and J 2 bases, leaving 17 bases between the germline ends. The DNA of the CDR3 is TGTGCCAGCAGCGGTGACAGGAATCCAACCTACGAGCAGTACTTC. It encodes CASSGDRNPTYEQYF.

This rearrangement joins TRBV5-6 to TRBJ2-5, with 7 nucleotides matching TRBD2. The CDR3 contains 13 residues. Germline V gives CDR1 SGHDT, CDR2 YYEEEE. Losses at the gene ends were 4 bases for V and 4 bases for J; bases not matched to a gene: 4. As DNA, the CDR3 is TGTGCCAGCAGCCCCGGGAGGTCAGAGACCCAGTACTTC. Its translation: CASSPGRSETQYF.